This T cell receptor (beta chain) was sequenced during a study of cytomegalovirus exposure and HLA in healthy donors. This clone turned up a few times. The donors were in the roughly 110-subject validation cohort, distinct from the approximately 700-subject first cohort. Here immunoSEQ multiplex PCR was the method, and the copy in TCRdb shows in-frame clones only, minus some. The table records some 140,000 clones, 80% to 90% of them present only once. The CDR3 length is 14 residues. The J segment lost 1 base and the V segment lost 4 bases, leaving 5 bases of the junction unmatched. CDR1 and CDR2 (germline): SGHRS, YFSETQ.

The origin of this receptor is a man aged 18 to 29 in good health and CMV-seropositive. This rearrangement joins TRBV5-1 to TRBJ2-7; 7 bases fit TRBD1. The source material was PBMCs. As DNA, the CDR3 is TGCGCCAGCAGCGTGACAGGGCTTTCCTACGAGCAGTACTTC. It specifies CASSVTGLSYEQYF.